The subject of this entry is one T cell receptor (beta chain). No antigen is known for it. This sample was taken from a study of T cell responses to AZD1222 COVID-19 vaccine. Regarding the study as a whole: Clonal diversity was possibly underestimated, and white British individuals and females predominated among donors. Among those given AZD1222, only six or seven were seropositive at baseline. Vaccine-associated CD4 TCRs ranged over spike, dominating at 160-218 and 743-854.

The CDR3 extends over 14 amino acids. V lost 9 bases, J lost 6 bases, and 8 bases stayed unmatched. Germline V gene lookup returns CDR1 MDHEN and CDR2 SYDVKM. Sequencing was performed with immunoSEQ multiplex PCR; in TCRdb, only in-frame clones are kept and a portion is missing. The sample gives about 78,000 clones, around 90% of which show up once; roughly 5% is in the top ten. The rearrangement uses TRBV28 and TRBJ2-2, with 9 bases matching TRBD1. The receptor's source is an adult in good health. Sequences were derived from peripheral blood, sampled on day 0 of MenACWY control vaccination. Here the CDR3 DNA reads TGTGCCAGTTCCGGGACAGGGTCGTCCGGGGAGCTGTTTTTT. As protein: CASSGTGSSGELFF.